This T cell receptor beta chain was observed in a study of CD8 T cells in ankylosing spondylitis. This clonotype was detected many times. Its specificity is not known. Study-wide results and limits: Reportedly, disease-linked clones are significantly enriched in ankylosing spondylitis patients' matched synovial fluid. Disease-linked clones proved CD8+ and comparatively uncommon in peripheral blood. Ankylosing spondylitis blood seemed to carry a telltale TCR beta motif made of seven or eight highly homologous variants.

The CDR3 sequence is 14 residues long. The V gene end was trimmed by 5 bases and the J gene end by 8 bases; junction bases not matched to a gene: 6. Germline lookup yields CDR1 MNHNS and CDR2 SASEGT. By quantitative 5'-RACE with molecular barcodes, the TCR beta libraries were made. TCRdb analysed the 5' RACE reads with MiXCR anew, one entry per CDR3 protein. The table shows some 240,000 distinct CDR3 sequences, with over 15% occurring only once. V usage is TRBV6-1 and J usage is TRBJ2-1; 10 nucleotides align to TRBD2. The sequenced sample was blood, either unsorted or a sorted T cell fraction (not recorded which). The clonotype was recovered from a male donor with ankylosing spondylitis or in good health (not recorded which). For the CDR3, the DNA is TGTGCCAGCAGTAACAGCGGGAGGGCCGATGAGCAGTTCTTC. It yields the protein CASSNSGRADEQFF.